This T cell receptor (beta chain) derives from a study of PD-L1 blockade in urothelial cancer (dated by TCRdb to about 2017). For the wider study: Therapy was started at some point between 2013 and 2015 for all patients, and atezolizumab 1,200 mg was administered intravenously every 3 weeks. Progression-free survival longer than 6 months counted as durable clinical benefit, and TCR features were additionally tested against both progression-free and overall survival. Some 30 patients had pretreatment blood TCR-seq, about 25 had at least one posttreatment blood collection, and about 25 had tumor TCR-seq. In the same patients, pretreatment tumors underwent whole exome sequencing and RNA sequencing in addition to TCR sequencing. Patients had an ECOG performance status of 0 or 1 and had received between 0 and 3 prior chemotherapy regimens. Blood samples were analyzed 3 weeks after the start of treatment (second dose) and 6 weeks after the start of treatment. Blood samples yielded a median of around 150,000 T cells and more than 80,000 unique TCRs, with median clonality roughly 0.084. TCR sequencing covered pretreatment tumor samples and matched, serially collected peripheral blood taken before and after atezolizumab treatment. Several patients achieved durable clinical benefit and roughly 20 did not. About 85% of the 29 patients were males with bladder-origin urothelial cancer, and about 65% of the roughly 30 reported a prior smoking history. Somatic, immune and clinical correlates of response to PD-L1 blockade with atezolizumab in urothelial cancer were the focus of an exploratory multi-omic analysis. General study outcomes and caveats: Improved progression-free and overall survival was found to be associated with pretreatment peripheral blood TCR clonality below the median. Small sample size (n ≈ 30) and many exploratory analyses mean the results are intended to be hypothesis-generating. At 3 weeks after the start of treatment, tumor-associated TCR clones in peripheral blood had expanded more in patients with durable benefit (n of about 20, p = 0.022).

A cohort of about 30 patients with locally advanced or metastatic urothelial carcinoma, treated at Memorial Sloan Kettering on a trial protocol, was included. Peripheral blood mononuclear cells were collected pretreatment and during treatment, with between 1 and 8 total time points per patient. The Qiagen DNeasy Blood extraction kit was used to purify genomic DNA from total PBMCs and from tumor samples. PBMCs were collected pretreatment and during treatment, and were isolated and stored as previously described. Synthetic TCR analog templates were spiked into each PCR so that absolute template abundance could be estimated from read counts. The immunoSEQ assay used bias-controlled V and J gene primers to amplify TCRbeta CDR3 regions from genomic DNA. Rearranged TCRbeta segments were sequenced at approximately 20X coverage. The study's own analysis went as follows. Clustering was used to correct sequencing errors, and CDR3s were annotated against IMGT to assign V, D and J genes. Downstream analyses used only productive TCRbeta rearrangements, leaving out any out-of-frame or stop-codon sequences. Clonality was calculated as one minus the Shannon entropy normalized by the log of the number of unique productive sequences. Fisher's exact test with Benjamini-Hochberg correction, using a cutoff of adjusted p below 0.01, was how clones that differed between time points or between blood and tumor were identified. Drawn from immuneACCESS, this table holds only the in-frame rearrangements with V and J called that TCRdb kept. Clones are partly lost; checked studies trace under half to an unresolved V gene and leave the rest unexplained. V and J calls plus clone size are reproduced from that table; the DNA served to infer D and trimming. The sample contains tens of thousands of clones, approximately 86% of them found a single time. Roughly 3.6% of the sample is in the top ten clones.

With respect to this clone: It lacks a known antigen. The input lacks base qualities; no much larger clone sits a single base away.

The germline V gene provides CDR1 SGDLS and CDR2 YYNGEE. The CDR3 runs 13 amino acids, cysteine and phenylalanine included. Left in the record is the CDR3 DNA by itself, 39 bases read in frame from the first base. V is reduced by 0 bases and J by 7 bases, leaving a spacing of 11 bases between them. Source: PBMCs, taken around atezolizumab (anti-PD-L1) treatment. This chain joins TRBV9 to TRBJ2-7; TRBD2 is possibly the D segment (5 matching bases). This clonotype originated in a man in his fifties or sixties with urothelial cancer. The sequence in DNA is TGTGCCAGCAGCGTAGACGGGGAGTGGGAGCAGTACTTC. It translates as CASSVDGEWEQYF.